The text below deals with one TCR beta chain. Antigen: not known. CDR1 and CDR2 from the germline V gene are MGHRA and YSYEKL. The ends were cut back, 0 bases at V and 2 bases at J, with 13 bases in the middle. This CDR3 is built from 16 residues. This sample stems from a study of shared clonotypes between healthy human individuals. Nashville, Tennessee was home to all donors, who were Caucasian adults. The data were produced by immunoSEQ multiplex PCR, yet TCRdb's version contains in-frame clones alone and is incomplete. The table lists around 2.1 million clones, roughly 95% of them singletons, with over 0.1% in the top ten. Regarding the study as a whole: The researchers took only blood, and tissue repertoires probably look different. A small donor pool kept down the genetic and exposure-history diversity that was represented. Richness estimates generally favored naive over memory subsets.

This sequence originates from a man younger than 35 in good health. The chain joins TRBV4-1 to TRBJ2-5, with a tentative D call TRBD1 (5 bases). The sequenced material came from naive CD4+ T cells sorted from blood. The subset: CD45RA+ positively selected. The CDR3 nucleotides read TGCGCCAGCAGCCAAGAGGGGCTGCTACTACAAGAGACCCAGTACTTC. It is translated as CASSQEGLLLQETQYF.